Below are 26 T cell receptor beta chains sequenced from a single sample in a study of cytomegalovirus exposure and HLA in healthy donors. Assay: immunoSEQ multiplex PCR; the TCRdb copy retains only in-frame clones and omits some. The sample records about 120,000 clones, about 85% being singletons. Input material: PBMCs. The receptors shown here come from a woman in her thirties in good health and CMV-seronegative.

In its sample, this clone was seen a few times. CDR3 DNA sequence: TGTGCCAGCAGCTTGGCCGCGGGGCCCGAGCAGTACTTC. Its protein is CASSLAAGPEQYF. V usage is TRBV11-2 and J usage is TRBJ2-7; tentatively, D is TRBD2 (6 bases). Trimming took off 3 bases at V and 6 bases at J, with 12 bases between the two ends. CDR3 length: 13 residues. The germline V gene has CDR1 SGHAT and CDR2 FQNNGV.

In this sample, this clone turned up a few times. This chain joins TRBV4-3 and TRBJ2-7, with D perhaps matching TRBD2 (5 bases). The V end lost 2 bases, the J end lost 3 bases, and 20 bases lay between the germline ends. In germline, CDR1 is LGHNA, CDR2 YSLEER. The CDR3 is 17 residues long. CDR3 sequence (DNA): TGCGCCAGCAGCCAACGGTTGGGAGCAGGCGGCTACTACGAGCAGTACTTC. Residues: CASSQRLGAGGYYEQYF.

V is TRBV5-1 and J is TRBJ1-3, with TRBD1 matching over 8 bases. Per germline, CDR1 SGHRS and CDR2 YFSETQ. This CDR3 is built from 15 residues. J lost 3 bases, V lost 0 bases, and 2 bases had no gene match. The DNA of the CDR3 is TGCGCCAGCAGCTTGGAAACAGGGGGTGGAAACACCATATATTTT. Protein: CASSLETGGGNTIYF.

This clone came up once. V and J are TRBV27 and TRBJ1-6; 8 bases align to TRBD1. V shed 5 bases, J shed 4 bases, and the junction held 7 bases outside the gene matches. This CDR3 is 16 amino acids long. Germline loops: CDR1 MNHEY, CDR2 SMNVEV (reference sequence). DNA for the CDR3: TGTGCCAGCAGTCGACAGGGGAAGGCTTATAATTCACCCCTCCACTTT. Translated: CASSRQGKAYNSPLHF.

The CDR3 bases are TGTGCCAGCAGTTCACAGGGGGAGATCTATGGCTACACCTTC. Translated, it gives CASSSQGEIYGYTF. J is TRBJ1-2 and V is TRBV5-5; 8 nucleotides line up with TRBD1. The V gene's germline CDR1 is SGHKS and CDR2 YYEKEE (reference sequence). The trim removed 5 bases at V and 4 bases at J, leaving 7 bases unmatched. This CDR3 has 14 residues.

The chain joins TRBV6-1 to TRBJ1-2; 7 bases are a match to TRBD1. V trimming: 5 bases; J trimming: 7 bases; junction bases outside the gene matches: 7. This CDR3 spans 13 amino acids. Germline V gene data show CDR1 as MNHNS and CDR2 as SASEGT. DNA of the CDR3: TGTGCCAGCAGTTGGGACAGCTCCCGTGGCTACACCTTC. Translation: CASSWDSSRGYTF.

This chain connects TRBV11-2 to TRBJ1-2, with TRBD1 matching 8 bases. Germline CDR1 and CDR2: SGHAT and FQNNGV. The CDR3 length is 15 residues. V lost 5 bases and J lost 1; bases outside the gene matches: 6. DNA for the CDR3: TGTGCCAGCAGCACCTACAGGGGGGTTAACTATGGCTACACCTTC. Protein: CASSTYRGVNYGYTF.

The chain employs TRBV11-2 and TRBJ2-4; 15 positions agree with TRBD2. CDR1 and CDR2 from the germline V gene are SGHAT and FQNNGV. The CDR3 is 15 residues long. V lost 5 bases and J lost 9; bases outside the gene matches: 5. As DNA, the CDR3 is TGTGCCAGCAGCGCAGGACTAGCGGGAGGGGGCATTCAGTACTTC. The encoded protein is CASSAGLAGGGIQYF. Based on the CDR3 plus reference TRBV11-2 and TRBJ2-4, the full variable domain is EAGVAQSPRYKIIEKRQSVAFWCNPISGHATLYWYQQILGQGPKLLIQFQNNGVVDDSQLPKDRFSAERLKGVDSTLKIQPAKLEDSAVYLCASSAGLAGGGIQYFGAGTRLSVL.

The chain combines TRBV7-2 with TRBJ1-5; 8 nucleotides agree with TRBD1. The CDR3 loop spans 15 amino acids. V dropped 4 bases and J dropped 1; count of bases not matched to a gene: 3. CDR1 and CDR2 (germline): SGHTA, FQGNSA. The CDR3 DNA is TGTGCCAGCAGCTGGGACAGGAGGAGCAATCAGCCCCAGCATTTT. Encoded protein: CASSWDRRSNQPQHF.

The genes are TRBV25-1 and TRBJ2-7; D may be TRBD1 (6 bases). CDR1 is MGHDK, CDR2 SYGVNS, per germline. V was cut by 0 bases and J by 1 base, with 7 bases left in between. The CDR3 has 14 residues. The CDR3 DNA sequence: TGTGCCAGCAGTGAATATGGACAGTCCTACGAGCAGTACTTC. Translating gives CASSEYGQSYEQYF.

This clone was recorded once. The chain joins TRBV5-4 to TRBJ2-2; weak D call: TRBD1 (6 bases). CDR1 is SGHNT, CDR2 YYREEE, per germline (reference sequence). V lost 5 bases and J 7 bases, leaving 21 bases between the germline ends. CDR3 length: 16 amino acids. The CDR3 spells CASRSTRAQGIGELFF. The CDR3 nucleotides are TGTGCCAGCAGGTCAACTCGGGCACAGGGAATCGGGGAGCTGTTTTTT.

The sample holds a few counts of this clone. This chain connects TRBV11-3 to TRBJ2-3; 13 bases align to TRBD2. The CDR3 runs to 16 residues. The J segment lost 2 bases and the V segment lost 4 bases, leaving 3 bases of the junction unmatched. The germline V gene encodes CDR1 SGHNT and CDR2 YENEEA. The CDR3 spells CASSSTSGGLTDTQYF. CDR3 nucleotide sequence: TGTGCCAGCAGCTCGACTAGCGGGGGGCTCACAGATACGCAGTATTTT.

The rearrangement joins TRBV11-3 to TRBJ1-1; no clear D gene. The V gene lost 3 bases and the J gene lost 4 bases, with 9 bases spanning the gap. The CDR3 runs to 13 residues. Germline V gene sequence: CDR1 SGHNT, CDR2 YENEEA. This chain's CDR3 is CASSFRTTTEAFF. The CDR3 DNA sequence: TGTGCCAGCAGCTTCAGGACTACCACTGAAGCTTTCTTT.

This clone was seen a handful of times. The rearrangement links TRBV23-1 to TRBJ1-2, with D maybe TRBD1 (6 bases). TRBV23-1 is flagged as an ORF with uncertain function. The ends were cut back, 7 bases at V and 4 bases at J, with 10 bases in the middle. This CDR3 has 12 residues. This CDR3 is CASTRTVYGYTF. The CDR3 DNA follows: TGCGCCAGCACCAGGACAGTCTATGGCTACACCTTC.

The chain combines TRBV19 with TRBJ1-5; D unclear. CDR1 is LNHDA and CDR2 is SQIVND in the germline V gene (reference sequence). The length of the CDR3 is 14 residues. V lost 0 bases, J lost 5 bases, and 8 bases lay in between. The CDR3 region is CASSIDPRDQPQHF. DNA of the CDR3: TGTGCCAGTAGTATAGATCCTCGTGATCAGCCCCAGCATTTT.

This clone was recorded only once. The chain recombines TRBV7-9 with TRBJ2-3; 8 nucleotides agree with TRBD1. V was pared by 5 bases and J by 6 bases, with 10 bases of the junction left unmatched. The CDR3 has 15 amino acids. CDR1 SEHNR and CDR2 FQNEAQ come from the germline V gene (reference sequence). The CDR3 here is CASSPGTGPTDTQYF. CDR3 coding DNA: TGTGCCAGCAGCCCCGGGACAGGTCCTACGGATACGCAGTATTTT.

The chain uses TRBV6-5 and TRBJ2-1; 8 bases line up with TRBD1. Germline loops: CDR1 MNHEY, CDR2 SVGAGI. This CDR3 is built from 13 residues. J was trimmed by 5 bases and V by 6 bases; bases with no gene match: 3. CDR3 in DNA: TGTGCCAGCAGCCGGACAGGGAACAATGAGCAGTTCTTC. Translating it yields CASSRTGNNEQFF.

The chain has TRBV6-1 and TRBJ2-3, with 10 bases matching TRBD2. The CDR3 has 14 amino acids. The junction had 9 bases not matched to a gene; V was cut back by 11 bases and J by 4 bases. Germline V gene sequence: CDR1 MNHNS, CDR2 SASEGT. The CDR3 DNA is TGTGCCGGTCAACTAGCGGGGAAGGCAGATACGCAGTATTTT. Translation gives CAGQLAGKADTQYF.

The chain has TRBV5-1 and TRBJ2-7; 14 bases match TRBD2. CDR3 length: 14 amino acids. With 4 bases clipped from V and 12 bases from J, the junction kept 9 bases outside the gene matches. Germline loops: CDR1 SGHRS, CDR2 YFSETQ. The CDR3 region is CASSVGLAGGRAYF. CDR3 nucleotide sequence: TGCGCCAGCAGCGTTGGACTAGCGGGGGGCCGTGCGTACTTC.

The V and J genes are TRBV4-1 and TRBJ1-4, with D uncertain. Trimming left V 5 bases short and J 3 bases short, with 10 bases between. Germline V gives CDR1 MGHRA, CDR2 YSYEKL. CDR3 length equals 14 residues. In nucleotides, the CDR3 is TGCGCCAGCAGCTTAACCCAGGCTAATGAAAAACTGTTTTTT. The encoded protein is CASSLTQANEKLFF.

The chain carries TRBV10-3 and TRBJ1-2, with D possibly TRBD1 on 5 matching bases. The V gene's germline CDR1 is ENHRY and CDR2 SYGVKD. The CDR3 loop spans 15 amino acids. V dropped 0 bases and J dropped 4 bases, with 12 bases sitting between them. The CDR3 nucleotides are TGTGCCATCAGTGAGTCTTCTGCGGGGACCTATGGCTACACCTTC. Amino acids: CAISESSAGTYGYTF.

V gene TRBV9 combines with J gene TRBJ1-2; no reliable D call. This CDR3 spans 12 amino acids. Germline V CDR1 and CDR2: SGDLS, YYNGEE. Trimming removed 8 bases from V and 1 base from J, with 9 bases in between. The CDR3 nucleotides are TGTGCCAGTACCCGGGATAACTATGGCTACACCTTC. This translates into CASTRDNYGYTF. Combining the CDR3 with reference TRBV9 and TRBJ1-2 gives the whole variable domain DSGVTQTPKHLITATGQRVTLRCSPRSGDLSVYWYQQSLDQGLQFLIQYYNGEERAKGNILERFSAQQFPDLHSELNLSSLELGDSALYFCASTRDNYGYTFGSGTRLTVV.

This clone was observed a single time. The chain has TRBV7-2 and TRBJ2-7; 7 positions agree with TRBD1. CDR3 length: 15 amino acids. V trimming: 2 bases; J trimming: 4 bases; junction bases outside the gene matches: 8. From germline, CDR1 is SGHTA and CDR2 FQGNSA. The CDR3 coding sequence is TGTGCCAGCAGCTTACAGGGGGATAGCCCTTACGAGCAGTACTTC. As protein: CASSLQGDSPYEQYF.

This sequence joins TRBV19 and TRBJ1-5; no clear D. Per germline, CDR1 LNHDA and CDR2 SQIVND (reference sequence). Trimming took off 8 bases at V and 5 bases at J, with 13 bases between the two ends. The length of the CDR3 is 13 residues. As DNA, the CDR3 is TGTGCCAGTCGTACCGGGGAGTATCAGCCCCAGCATTTT. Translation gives CASRTGEYQPQHF.

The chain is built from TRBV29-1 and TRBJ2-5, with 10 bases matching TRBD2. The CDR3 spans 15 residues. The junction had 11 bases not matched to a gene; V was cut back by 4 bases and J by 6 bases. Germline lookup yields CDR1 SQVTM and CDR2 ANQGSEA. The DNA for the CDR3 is TGCAGCGTTGGGCCGCGAGCGGGGGGGCATAAGACCCAGTACTTC. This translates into CSVGPRAGGHKTQYF.

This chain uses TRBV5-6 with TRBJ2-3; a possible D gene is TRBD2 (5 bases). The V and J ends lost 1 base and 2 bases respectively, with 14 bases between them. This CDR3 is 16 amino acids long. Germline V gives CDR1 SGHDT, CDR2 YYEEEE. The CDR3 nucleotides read TGTGCCAGCAGCTTGATCGGGGTTTCCCACACAGATACGCAGTATTTT. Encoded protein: CASSLIGVSHTDTQYF.